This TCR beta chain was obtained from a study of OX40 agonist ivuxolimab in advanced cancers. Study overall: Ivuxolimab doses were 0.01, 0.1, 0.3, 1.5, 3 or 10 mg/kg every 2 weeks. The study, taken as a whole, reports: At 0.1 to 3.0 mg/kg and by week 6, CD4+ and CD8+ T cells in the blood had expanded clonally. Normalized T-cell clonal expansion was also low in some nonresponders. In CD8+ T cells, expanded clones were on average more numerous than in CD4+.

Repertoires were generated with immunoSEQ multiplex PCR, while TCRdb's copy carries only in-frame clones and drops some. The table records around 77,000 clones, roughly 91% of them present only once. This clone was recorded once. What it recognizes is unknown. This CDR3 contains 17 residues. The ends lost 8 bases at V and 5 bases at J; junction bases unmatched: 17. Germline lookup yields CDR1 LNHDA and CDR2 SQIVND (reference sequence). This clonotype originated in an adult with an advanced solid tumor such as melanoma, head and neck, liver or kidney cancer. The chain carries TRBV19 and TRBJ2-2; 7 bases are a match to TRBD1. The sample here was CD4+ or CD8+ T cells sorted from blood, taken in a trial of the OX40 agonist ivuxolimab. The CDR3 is CASGSRQGNSVTGELFF. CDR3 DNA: TGTGCCAGTGGATCTAGACAGGGTAATTCGGTGACCGGGGAGCTGTTTTTT. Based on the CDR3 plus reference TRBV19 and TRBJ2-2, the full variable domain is DGGITQSPKYLFRKEGQNVTLSCEQNLNHDAMYWYRQDPGQGLRLIYYSQIVNDFQKGDIAEGYSVSREKKESFPLTVTSAQKNPTAFYLCASGSRQGNSVTGELFFGEGSRLTVL.